This T cell receptor beta chain was retrieved from a study of Ad26.COV2.S vaccination and SARS-CoV-2 variants. Profiling relied on immunoSEQ multiplex PCR, and the TCRdb table lists in-frame clones only, not all of them. The table shows about 400,000 clones, with around 89% occurring only once. Sample treatment: 15 to 20 received Ad26.COV2.S at low or high dose, single or two shots; several received placebo; per-sample allocation not given. Sampling happened 63 days after the first vaccine or placebo injection. Boston provided a donor who was an adult aged 18-55 years. The material was peripheral blood, obtained in a trial of Ad26.COV2.S vaccine versus placebo. This clonotype originated in a person between 18 and 59 years old who received the Ad26.COV2.S COVID-19 vaccine or a placebo.

The CDR3 here is CASSAQPQGAAYEQYF. The CDR3 DNA reads as TGTGCCAGCAGTGCCCAACCCCAGGGGGCGGCGTACGAGCAGTACTTC. The J gene is TRBJ2-7, the V gene TRBV6-1, with 8 nucleotides matching TRBD1. This CDR3 has 16 residues. J lost 4 bases, V lost 4 bases, and 12 bases had no gene match. Germline loops: CDR1 MNHNS, CDR2 SASEGT.